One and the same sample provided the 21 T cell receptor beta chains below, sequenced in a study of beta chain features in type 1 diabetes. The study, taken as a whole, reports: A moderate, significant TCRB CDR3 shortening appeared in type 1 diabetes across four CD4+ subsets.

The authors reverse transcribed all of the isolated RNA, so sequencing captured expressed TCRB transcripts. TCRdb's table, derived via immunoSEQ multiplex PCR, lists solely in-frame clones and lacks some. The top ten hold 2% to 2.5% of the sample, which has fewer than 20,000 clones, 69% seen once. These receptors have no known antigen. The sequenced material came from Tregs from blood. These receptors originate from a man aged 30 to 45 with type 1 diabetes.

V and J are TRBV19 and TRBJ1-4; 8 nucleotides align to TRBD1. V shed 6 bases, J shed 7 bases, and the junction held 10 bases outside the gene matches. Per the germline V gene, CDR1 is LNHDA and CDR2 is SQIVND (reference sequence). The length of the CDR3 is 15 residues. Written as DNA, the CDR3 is TGTGCCAGTAGCCCCACGGACAGGGTGGGTGAAAAACTGTTTTTT. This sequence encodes CASSPTDRVGEKLFF.

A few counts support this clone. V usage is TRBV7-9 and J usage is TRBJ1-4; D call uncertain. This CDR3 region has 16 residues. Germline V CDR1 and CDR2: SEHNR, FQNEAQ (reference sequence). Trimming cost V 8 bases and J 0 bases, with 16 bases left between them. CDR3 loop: CASLPGRIATNEKLFF. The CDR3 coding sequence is TGTGCCAGCCTCCCGGGGAGAATCGCAACTAATGAAAAACTGTTTTTT.

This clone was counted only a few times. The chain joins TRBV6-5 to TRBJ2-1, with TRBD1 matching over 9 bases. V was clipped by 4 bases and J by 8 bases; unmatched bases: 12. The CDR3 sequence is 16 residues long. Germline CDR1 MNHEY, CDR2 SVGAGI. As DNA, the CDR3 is TGTGCCAGCAGTTCCGACCCCGGGACAGGGATCGATGAGCAGTTCTTC. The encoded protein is CASSSDPGTGIDEQFF.

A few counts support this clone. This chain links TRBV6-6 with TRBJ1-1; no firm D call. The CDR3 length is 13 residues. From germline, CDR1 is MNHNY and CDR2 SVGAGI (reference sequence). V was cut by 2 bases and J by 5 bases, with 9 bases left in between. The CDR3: CASSYETSTEAFF. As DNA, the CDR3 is TGTGCCAGCAGTTACGAGACTTCGACTGAAGCTTTCTTT.

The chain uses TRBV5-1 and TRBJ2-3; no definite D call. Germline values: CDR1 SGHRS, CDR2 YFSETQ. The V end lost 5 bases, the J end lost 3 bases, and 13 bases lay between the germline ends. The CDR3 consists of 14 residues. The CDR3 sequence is CASSYSGITDTQYF. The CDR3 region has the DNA TGCGCCAGCAGTTACTCAGGAATAACAGATACGCAGTATTTT.

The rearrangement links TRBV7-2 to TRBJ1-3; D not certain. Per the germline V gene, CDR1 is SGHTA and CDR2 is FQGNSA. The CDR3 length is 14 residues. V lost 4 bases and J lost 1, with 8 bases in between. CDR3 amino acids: CASSSTVSGNTIYF. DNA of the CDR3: TGTGCCAGCAGCTCTACAGTTTCTGGAAACACCATATATTTT.

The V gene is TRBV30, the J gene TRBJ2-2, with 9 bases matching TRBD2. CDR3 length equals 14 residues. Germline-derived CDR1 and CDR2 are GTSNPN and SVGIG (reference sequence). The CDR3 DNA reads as TGTGCTTGGGATAAGGGCGGGAGGGCCTGGGAGCTGTTTTTT. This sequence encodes CAWDKGGRAWELFF.

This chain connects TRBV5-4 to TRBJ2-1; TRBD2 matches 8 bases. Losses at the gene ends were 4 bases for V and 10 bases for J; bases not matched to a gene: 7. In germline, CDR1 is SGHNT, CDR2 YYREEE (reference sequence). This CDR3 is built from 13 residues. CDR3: CASSRAGGGEQFF. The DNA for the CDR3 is TGTGCCAGCAGCCGGGCGGGGGGTGGAGAGCAGTTCTTC.

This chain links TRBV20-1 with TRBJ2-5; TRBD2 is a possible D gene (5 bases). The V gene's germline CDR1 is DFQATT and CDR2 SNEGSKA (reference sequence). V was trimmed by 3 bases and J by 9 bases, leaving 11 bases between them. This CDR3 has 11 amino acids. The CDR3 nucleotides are TGCAGTGCTAGCGGAGCGGAGGCCCAGTACTTC. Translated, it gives CSASGAEAQYF.

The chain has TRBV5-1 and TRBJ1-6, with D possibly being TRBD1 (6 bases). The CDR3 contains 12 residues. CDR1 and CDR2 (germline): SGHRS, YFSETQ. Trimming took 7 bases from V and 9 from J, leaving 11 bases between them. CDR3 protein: CASRQESSPLHF. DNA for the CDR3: TGCGCCAGCCGACAGGAGTCTTCACCCCTCCACTTT.

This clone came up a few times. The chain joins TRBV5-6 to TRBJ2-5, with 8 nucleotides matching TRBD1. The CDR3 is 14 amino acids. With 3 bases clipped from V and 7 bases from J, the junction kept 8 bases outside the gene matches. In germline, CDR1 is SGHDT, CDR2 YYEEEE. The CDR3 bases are TGTGCCAGCAGCTATGGACAGGGCTTTGGGACCCAGTACTTC. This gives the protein CASSYGQGFGTQYF. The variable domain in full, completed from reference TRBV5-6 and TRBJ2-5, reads DAGVTQSPTHLIKTRGQQVTLRCSPKSGHDTVSWYQQALGQGPQFIFQYYEEEERQRGNFPDRFSGHQFPNYSSELNVNALLLGDSALYLCASSYGQGFGTQYFGPGTRLLVL.

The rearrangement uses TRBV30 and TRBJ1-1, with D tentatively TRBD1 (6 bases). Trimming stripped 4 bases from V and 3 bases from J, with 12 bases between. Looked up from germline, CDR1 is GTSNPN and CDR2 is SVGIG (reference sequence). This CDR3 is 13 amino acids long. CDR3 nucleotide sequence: TGTGCCTGGATGGACAGTTATTACACTGAAGCTTTCTTT. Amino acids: CAWMDSYYTEAFF. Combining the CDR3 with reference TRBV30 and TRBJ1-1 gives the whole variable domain SQTIHQWPATLVQPVGSPLSLECTVEGTSNPNLYWYRQAAGRGLQLLFYSVGIGQISSEVPQNLSASRPQDRQFILSSKKLLLSDSGFYLCAWMDSYYTEAFFGQGTRLTVV.

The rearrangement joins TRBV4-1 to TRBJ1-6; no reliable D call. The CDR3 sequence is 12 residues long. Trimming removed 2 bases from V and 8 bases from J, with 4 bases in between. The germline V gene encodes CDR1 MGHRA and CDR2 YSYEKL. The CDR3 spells CASSQYYSPLHF. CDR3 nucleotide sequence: TGCGCCAGCAGCCAATATTATTCACCCCTCCACTTT.

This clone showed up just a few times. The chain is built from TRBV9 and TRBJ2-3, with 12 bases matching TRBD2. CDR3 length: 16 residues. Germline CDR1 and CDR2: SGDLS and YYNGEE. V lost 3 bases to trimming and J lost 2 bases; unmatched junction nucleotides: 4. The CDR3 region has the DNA TGTGCCAGCAGCGCGCGACTAGCGGGGGCCACAGATACGCAGTATTTT. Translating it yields CASSARLAGATDTQYF.

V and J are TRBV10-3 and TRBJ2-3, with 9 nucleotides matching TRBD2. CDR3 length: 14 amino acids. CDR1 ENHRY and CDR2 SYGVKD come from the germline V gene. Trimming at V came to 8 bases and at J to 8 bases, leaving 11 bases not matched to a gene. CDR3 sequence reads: CAIGSGGVGGTQYF. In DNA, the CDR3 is TGTGCCATCGGTAGCGGGGGAGTCGGAGGTACGCAGTATTTT.

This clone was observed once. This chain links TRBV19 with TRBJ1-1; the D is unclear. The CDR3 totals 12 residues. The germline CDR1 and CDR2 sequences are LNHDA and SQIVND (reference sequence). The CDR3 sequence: CVSRGLTTEAFF. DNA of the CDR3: TGTGTCAGCCGGGGTCTGACCACTGAAGCTTTCTTT. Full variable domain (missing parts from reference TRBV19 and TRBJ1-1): DGGITQSPKYLFRKEGQNVTLSCEQNLNHDAMYWYRQDPGQGLRLIYYSQIVNDFQKGDIAEGYSVSREKKESFPLTVTSAQKNPTAFYLCVSRGLTTEAFFGQGTRLTVV.

CDR3 sequence reads: CASSYKVAGDGYTF. The CDR3 DNA reads TGTGCCAGCAGTTACAAGGTGGCAGGGGATGGCTACACCTTC. This chain joins TRBV6-6 and TRBJ1-2, with D perhaps TRBD1 (6 bases). Per the germline V gene, CDR1 is MNHNY and CDR2 is SVGAGI (reference sequence). The CDR3 extends over 14 amino acids. V was trimmed by 2 bases and J by 6 bases, leaving 13 bases between them.

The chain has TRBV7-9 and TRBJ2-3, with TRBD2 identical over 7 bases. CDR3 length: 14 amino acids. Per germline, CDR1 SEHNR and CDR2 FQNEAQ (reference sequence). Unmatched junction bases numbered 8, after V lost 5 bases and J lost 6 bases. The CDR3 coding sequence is TGTGCCAGCAGCCCCGGGACTACAACGGATACGCAGTATTTT. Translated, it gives CASSPGTTTDTQYF.

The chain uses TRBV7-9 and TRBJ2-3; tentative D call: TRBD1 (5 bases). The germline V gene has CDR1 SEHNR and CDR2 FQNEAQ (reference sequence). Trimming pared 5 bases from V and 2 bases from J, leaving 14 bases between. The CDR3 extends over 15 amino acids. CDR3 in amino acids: CASSLQGSSTDTQYF. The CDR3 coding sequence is TGTGCCAGCAGCCTCCAGGGCTCATCCACAGATACGCAGTATTTT.

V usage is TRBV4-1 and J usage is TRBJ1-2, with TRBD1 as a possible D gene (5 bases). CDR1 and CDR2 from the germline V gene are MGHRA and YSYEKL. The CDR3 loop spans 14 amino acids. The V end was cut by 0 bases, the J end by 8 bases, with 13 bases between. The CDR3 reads CASSQDGQGYGYTF. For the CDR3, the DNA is TGCGCCAGCAGCCAAGACGGTCAGGGATACGGCTACACCTTC.

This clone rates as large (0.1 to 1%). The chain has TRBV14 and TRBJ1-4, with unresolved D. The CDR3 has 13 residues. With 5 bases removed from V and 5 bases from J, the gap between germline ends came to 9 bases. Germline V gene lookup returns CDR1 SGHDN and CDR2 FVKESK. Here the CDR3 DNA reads TGTGCCAGCAGCGGAGGATTGAATGAAAAACTGTTTTTT. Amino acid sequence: CASSGGLNEKLFF.